This T cell receptor (beta chain) was documented in a study of blood T cell repertoires in COVID-19. For the study at large: Material from acute and convalescent COVID-19 was sourced from the United States, Italy and Spain. T cells, B-cell-depleted T cells, or PBMCs supplied cDNA or gDNA.

Deletions cut 8 bases from V and 5 bases from J, with 12 bases between. Germline V gene lookup returns CDR1 MNHEY and CDR2 SMNVEV (reference sequence). The CDR3 spans 13 residues. Original analysis: Nucleated cell counts were estimated from reference gene primer amplification. Libraries were prepared by immunoSEQ multiplex PCR; TCRdb keeps only in-frame clonotypes and omits some of them. V and J calls and clone size are copied from that table; D and trimming were computed from the DNA. The table has approximately 170,000 clones, around nine tenths seen once. The origin of this receptor is a man aged 25 to 45 with acute or convalescent COVID-19. V and J are TRBV27 and TRBJ1-4, with unresolved D. The sequencing input was peripheral blood. DNA of the CDR3: TGTGCCAGCTCGATGAGGCCGAATGAAAAACTGTTTTTT. Protein: CASSMRPNEKLFF.